This passage covers 24 T cell receptor beta chains from one sample sequenced in a study of OX40 agonist ivuxolimab in advanced cancers. Receptor amplification or capture employed the immunoSEQ multiplex PCR assay. TCRdb took this table from immuneACCESS and kept in-frame rearrangements with V and J called. Such tables lack part of the clones; where checked against another copy, unresolved V genes explain under half of the gap, and the rest is unexplained. Recorded for this sample are approximately 60,000 clones; about 90% of them occurred a single time. About 4.8% of the sample is held by the ten biggest clonotypes. Sequenced material: CD4+ or CD8+ T cells sorted from blood, taken in a trial of the OX40 agonist ivuxolimab. These receptors originate from an adult with an advanced solid tumor such as melanoma, head and neck, liver or kidney cancer.

The V gene is TRBV6-5, the J gene TRBJ1-3, with D hard to call. Germline V gives CDR1 MNHEY, CDR2 SVGAGI. The CDR3 runs 13 residues. Between the trimmed V and J ends, which lost 5 bases and 2 bases, there was a span of 7 bases. Written as DNA, the CDR3 is TGTGCCAGCAGTAGGGCAGCTGGAAACACCATATATTTT. This translates into CASSRAAGNTIYF.

The rearrangement joins TRBV29-1 to TRBJ2-5; D unresolved. From germline, CDR1 is SQVTM and CDR2 ANQGSEA. This CDR3 has 12 residues. V lost 3 bases, J lost 5 bases, and 10 bases lay in between. CDR3 bases: TGCAGCGTTGATCTTCAGTCGGAGACCCAGTACTTC. Encoded protein: CSVDLQSETQYF.

This chain uses TRBV9 with TRBJ2-1; TRBD2 aligns across 11 bases. Germline lookup yields CDR1 SGDLS and CDR2 YYNGEE. J was trimmed by 6 bases and V by 4 bases; bases with no gene match: 3. This CDR3 contains 14 residues. The CDR3: CASSTSGSLNEQFF. In nucleotides, the CDR3 is TGTGCCAGCAGCACTAGCGGGAGTCTCAATGAGCAGTTCTTC. The full variable domain, completed using reference TRBV9 and TRBJ2-1, is DSGVTQTPKHLITATGQRVTLRCSPRSGDLSVYWYQQSLDQGLQFLIQYYNGEERAKGNILERFSAQQFPDLHSELNLSSLELGDSALYFCASSTSGSLNEQFFGPGTRLTVL.

V and J are TRBV9 and TRBJ1-5; 11 bases are shared with TRBD1. V lost 4 bases and J lost 6; bases outside the gene matches: 3. CDR3 length: 14 residues. Germline loops: CDR1 SGDLS, CDR2 YYNGEE. DNA of the CDR3: TGTGCCAGCAGCAAGGACAGGGGGCTTCAGCCCCAGCATTTT. This sequence encodes CASSKDRGLQPQHF.

The J gene is TRBJ2-7, the V gene TRBV28, with 11 bases that match TRBD2. CDR3 length equals 18 residues. With 5 bases clipped from V and 3 bases from J, the junction kept 15 bases outside the gene matches. Germline assignment: CDR1 MDHEN and CDR2 SYDVKM. Here the CDR3 reads CASSPSPGTGTSGYEQYF. DNA for the CDR3: TGTGCCAGCAGTCCATCCCCAGGTACCGGGACTAGCGGCTACGAGCAGTACTTC.

The genes are TRBV27 and TRBJ1-2; a weak D match, TRBD1 (6 bases). Trimming took off 0 bases at V and 6 bases at J, with 14 bases between the two ends. Looked up from germline, CDR1 is MNHEY and CDR2 is SMNVEV (reference sequence). The CDR3 contains 15 residues. The CDR3 bases are TGTGCCAGCAGTTTATCGTTGACAGGACAAGATGGCTACACCTTC. Translating gives CASSLSLTGQDGYTF.

The gene calls are TRBV7-3 and TRBJ1-1; no clear D. The germline gives CDR1 SGHTA, CDR2 FQGTGA. Trimming shortened V by 4 bases and J by 2 bases, and 11 bases separated the two germline ends. The CDR3 has 14 amino acids. CDR3 nucleotides: TGTGCCAGCAGCTCGAAGGTCGGAAACACTGAAGCTTTCTTT. Its protein is CASSSKVGNTEAFF.

This chain links TRBV6-1 with TRBJ2-7; 7 bases fit TRBD2. The CDR3 is 15 residues long. CDR1 and CDR2 (germline): MNHNS, SASEGT. V was pared by 2 bases and J by 0 bases, with 4 bases of the junction left unmatched. The CDR3 is CASSERGGFSYEQYF. CDR3 nucleotide sequence: TGTGCCAGCAGTGAAAGGGGAGGGTTCTCCTACGAGCAGTACTTC.

The rearrangement joins TRBV7-9 to TRBJ2-3; TRBD2 matches at 7 bases. The ends lost 3 bases at V and 2 bases at J; junction bases unmatched: 2. The CDR3 length is 14 residues. Germline V gene data show CDR1 as SEHNR and CDR2 as FQNEAQ (reference sequence). As DNA, the CDR3 is TGTGCCAGCAGCTTTCAGCGGGACACAGATACGCAGTATTTT. It is translated as CASSFQRDTDTQYF.

The chain couples TRBV14 to TRBJ2-3, with 7 bases matching TRBD2. The CDR3 extends over 13 amino acids. CDR1 is SGHDN, CDR2 FVKESK, per germline. The V gene end was trimmed by 2 bases and the J gene end by 10 bases; junction bases not matched to a gene: 6. The CDR3 is CASSQWAGDPQYF. DNA of the CDR3: TGTGCCAGCAGCCAATGGGCGGGAGACCCGCAGTATTTT. Filled out from reference TRBV14 and TRBJ2-3, the complete variable domain reads EAGVTQFPSHSVIEKGQTVTLRCDPISGHDNLYWYRRVMGKEIKFLLHFVKESKQDESGMPNNRFLAERTGGTYSTLKVQPAELEDSGVYFCASSQWAGDPQYFGPGTRLTVL.

The chain employs TRBV7-9 and TRBJ1-2; D is ambiguous. V was cut by 1 base and J by 5 bases, with 11 bases left in between. The CDR3 runs 14 residues. Germline V gene lookup returns CDR1 SEHNR and CDR2 FQNEAQ (reference sequence). CDR3 loop: CASSLGRGGYGYTF. The CDR3 coding sequence is TGTGCCAGCAGCTTAGGGCGTGGAGGGTATGGCTACACCTTC.

The V call is TRBV7-8, the J call TRBJ1-5; D is ambiguous. CDR3 size: 12 residues. V lost 0 bases to trimming and J lost 7 bases, with 4 bases between them. Germline values: CDR1 SGHVS, CDR2 FQNEAQ. CDR3 region: CASSLAGQPQHF. The CDR3 DNA reads as TGTGCCAGCAGCTTAGCGGGGCAGCCCCAGCATTTT.

The chain carries TRBV27 and TRBJ2-1; 8 positions match TRBD2. This CDR3 comprises 17 residues. The V gene end was trimmed by 5 bases and the J gene end by 2 bases; junction bases not matched to a gene: 11. Germline V gene data show CDR1 as MNHEY and CDR2 as SMNVEV (reference sequence). In DNA, the CDR3 is TGTGCCAGCAGTGAAACGACGAGCGGGAGAACCTACAATGAGCAGTTCTTC. This gives the protein CASSETTSGRTYNEQFF.

The chain employs TRBV7-9 and TRBJ1-2, with TRBD1 as a possible D gene (6 bases). The germline gives CDR1 SEHNR, CDR2 FQNEAQ (reference sequence). The CDR3 runs to 16 residues. V was pared by 2 bases and J by 4 bases, with 17 bases between. The CDR3 DNA is TGTGCCAGCAGCTTAACCGGGACATCCATCTTCTATGGCTACACCTTC. Its translation is CASSLTGTSIFYGYTF.

The chain is built from TRBV10-3 and TRBJ1-1; a weak D match, TRBD1 (5 bases). V shed 6 bases and J shed 6 bases, with 20 bases lying between them. CDR3 length equals 15 residues. Germline-derived CDR1 and CDR2 are ENHRY and SYGVKD. CDR3 DNA sequence: TGTGCCATCAGGGATCCGACAGACCCCCGGGCTGAAGCTTTCTTT. Its translation: CAIRDPTDPRAEAFF.

This clone was detected a few times. In DNA, the CDR3 is TGTGCCAGTACCGGGACAGGGATTCGCGAGCAGTACTTC. The encoded protein is CASTGTGIREQYF. The chain has TRBV19 and TRBJ2-7; TRBD1 aligns across 9 bases. Germline values: CDR1 LNHDA, CDR2 SQIVND (reference sequence). Germline trimming cut 7 bases from V and 6 bases from J; bases unmatched to any gene: 7. The CDR3 loop spans 13 amino acids.

The chain combines TRBV6-4 with TRBJ1-4, with 7 bases matching TRBD1. V shed 4 bases and J 8 bases; nucleotides not matched to a gene: 7. CDR3 length: 14 residues. CDR1 and CDR2 (germline): MRHNA, SNTAGT. The CDR3 reads CASSGGQGVEKLFF. CDR3 DNA sequence: TGTGCCAGCAGTGGGGGGCAGGGGGTCGAAAAACTGTTTTTT.

The chain has TRBV5-1 and TRBJ2-1, with D hard to call. This CDR3 has 14 residues. Germline-derived CDR1 and CDR2 are SGHRS and YFSETQ. The ends were cut back, 1 base at V and 0 bases at J, with 5 bases in the middle. CDR3 in DNA: TGCGCCAGCAGCTTGATGGACTCCTACAATGAGCAGTTCTTC. Translated: CASSLMDSYNEQFF.

This rearrangement joins TRBV5-3 to TRBJ2-3, with D tentatively TRBD1 or TRBD2 (5 bases each). TRBV5-3 carries the ORF label, with uncertain function. The CDR3 has 18 amino acids. The germline V and J ends were trimmed by 3 bases and 0 bases, with 20 bases remaining between them. In DNA, the CDR3 is TGTGCCAGAAGCTGCCGTCCCGGGACGTGGCCTAGCACAGATACGCAGTATTTT. Residues: CARSCRPGTWPSTDTQYF.

The J gene is TRBJ1-3, the V gene TRBV27, with TRBD1 matching over 7 bases. The V and J ends lost 8 bases and 4 bases, in that order; junction bases with no gene match: 8. The CDR3 loop spans 14 amino acids. Germline values: CDR1 MNHEY, CDR2 SMNVEV (reference sequence). Written as DNA, the CDR3 is TGTGCCAGCGGGGCGGGACAGCAGGGAAACACCATATATTTT. Translated: CASGAGQQGNTIYF.

The chain recombines TRBV5-6 with TRBJ1-5; TRBD1 matches at 10 bases. The CDR3 is 17 residues long. The junction had 9 bases not matched to a gene; V was cut back by 1 base and J by 5 bases. Germline lookup yields CDR1 SGHDT and CDR2 YYEEEE. The CDR3 protein is CASSLRQGQGRYQPQHF. The CDR3 nucleotides are TGTGCCAGCAGCTTGAGACAGGGACAGGGGAGGTATCAGCCCCAGCATTTT.

The chain joins TRBV30 to TRBJ2-2; no clear D. The CDR3 loop spans 14 amino acids. Trimming took off 2 bases at V and 5 bases at J, with 12 bases between the two ends. Germline CDR1 reads GTSNPN; CDR2 reads SVGIG (reference sequence). CDR3 amino acids: CAWSWSVGTGELFF. CDR3 bases: TGTGCCTGGAGTTGGTCAGTGGGAACCGGGGAGCTGTTTTTT.

This rearrangement joins TRBV9 to TRBJ2-6, with 12 bases identical to TRBD2. CDR3 size: 19 residues. The germline V gene has CDR1 SGDLS and CDR2 YYNGEE. Trimming removed 1 base from V and 1 base from J; junction bases left unmatched: 6. CDR3 region: CASSVLPGLAGSGANVLTF. The CDR3, as DNA: TGTGCCAGCAGCGTACTTCCCGGACTAGCGGGATCTGGGGCCAACGTCCTGACTTTC.

The chain is built from TRBV7-9 and TRBJ2-2, with D hard to call. CDR1 is SEHNR, CDR2 FQNEAQ, per germline (reference sequence). V was trimmed by 5 bases and J by 2 bases, leaving 6 bases between them. CDR3 length equals 13 residues. The DNA of the CDR3 is TGTGCCAGCAGCCCAGATAACACCGGGGAGCTGTTTTTT. This translates into CASSPDNTGELFF.